This T cell receptor (beta chain) was identified during a study of T-cell memory formation after mild COVID-19. Study information: Largely donor-specific sequence clusters came from a couple of donors. Study results and limitations: Pre-infection memory carried some responding clones, suggesting that cross-reactive memory joined. Contracting CD4+ clones were located mainly in CM and EM, and CD8+ clones in EMRA.

This CDR3 comprises 13 residues. From germline, CDR1 is SGDLS and CDR2 YYNGEE. Trimming removed 4 bases from V and 5 bases from J, with 10 bases in between. Constant-segment primers and 5'RACE yielded cDNA libraries for TCR alpha and TCR beta, each carrying sample barcodes and UMIs. TCRdb re-analysed the 5' RACE reads in MiXCR, keeping a single row per CDR3 protein. The repertoire consists of around 300,000 distinct CDR3 sequences, with roughly an eighth occurring once and the leading ten covering 20% to 25%. This clonotype has just a few counts. Its antigen is not identified. The chain uses TRBV9 and TRBJ2-1; tentative D call: TRBD1 (6 bases). Sequencing was done on a sample of PBMCs or a T cell subset sorted from them (not recorded which). The sequence derives from a young man who had mild COVID-19 (a few samples of this study predate the infection). Cell type and time point are not known. In nucleotides, the CDR3 is TGTGCCAGCAGCCTGGGGGCCAACAATGAGCAGTTCTTC. It yields the protein CASSLGANNEQFF. The variable domain in full, completed from reference TRBV9 and TRBJ2-1, reads DSGVTQTPKHLITATGQRVTLRCSPRSGDLSVYWYQQSLDQGLQFLIQYYNGEERAKGNILERFSAQQFPDLHSELNLSSLELGDSALYFCASSLGANNEQFFGPGTRLTVL.